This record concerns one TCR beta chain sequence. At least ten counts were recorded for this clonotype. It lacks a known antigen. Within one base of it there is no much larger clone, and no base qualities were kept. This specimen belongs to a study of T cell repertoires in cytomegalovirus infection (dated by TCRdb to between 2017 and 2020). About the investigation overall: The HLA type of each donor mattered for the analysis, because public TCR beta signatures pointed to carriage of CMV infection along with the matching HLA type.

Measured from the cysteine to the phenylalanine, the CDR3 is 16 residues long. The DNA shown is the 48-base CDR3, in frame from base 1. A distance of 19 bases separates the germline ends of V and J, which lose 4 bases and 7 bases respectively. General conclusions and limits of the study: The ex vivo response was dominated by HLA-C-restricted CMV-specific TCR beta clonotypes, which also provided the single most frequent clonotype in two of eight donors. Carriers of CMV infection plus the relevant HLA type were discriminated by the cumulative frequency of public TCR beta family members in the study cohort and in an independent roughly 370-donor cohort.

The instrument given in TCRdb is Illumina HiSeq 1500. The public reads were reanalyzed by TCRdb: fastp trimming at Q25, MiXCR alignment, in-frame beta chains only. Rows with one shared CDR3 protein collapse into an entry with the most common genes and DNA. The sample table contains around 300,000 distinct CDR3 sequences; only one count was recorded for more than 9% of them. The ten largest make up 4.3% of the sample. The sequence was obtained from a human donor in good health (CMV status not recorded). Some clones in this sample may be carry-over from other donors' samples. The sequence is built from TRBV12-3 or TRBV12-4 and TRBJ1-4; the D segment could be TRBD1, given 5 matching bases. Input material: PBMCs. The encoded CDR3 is CASSSDGGQGREKLFF. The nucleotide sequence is TGTGCCAGCAGTTCCGACGGAGGGCAGGGACGTGAAAAACTGTTTTTT.